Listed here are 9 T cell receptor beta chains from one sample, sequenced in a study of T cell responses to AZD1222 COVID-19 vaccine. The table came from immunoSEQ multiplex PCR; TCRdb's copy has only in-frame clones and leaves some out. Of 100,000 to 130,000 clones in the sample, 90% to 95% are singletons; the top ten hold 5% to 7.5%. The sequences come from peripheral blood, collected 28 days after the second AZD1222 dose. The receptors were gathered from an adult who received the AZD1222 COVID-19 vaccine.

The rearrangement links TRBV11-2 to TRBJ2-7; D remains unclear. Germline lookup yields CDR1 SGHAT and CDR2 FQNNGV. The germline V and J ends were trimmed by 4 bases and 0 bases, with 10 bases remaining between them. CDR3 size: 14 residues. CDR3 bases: TGTGCCAGCAGCTCCTTTAAGAGCTCCTACGAGCAGTACTTC. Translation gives CASSSFKSSYEQYF.

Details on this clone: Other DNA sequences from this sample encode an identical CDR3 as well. The CDR3 region has the DNA TGTGCCAGTAGTATAGCGGGAACCTACGAGCAGTACTTC. It codes for CASSIAGTYEQYF. The chain employs TRBV19 and TRBJ2-7, with D possibly TRBD2 on 5 matching bases. CDR1 is LNHDA and CDR2 is SQIVND in the germline V gene (reference sequence). This CDR3 spans 13 amino acids. V shed 1 base and J shed 2 bases, with 6 bases lying between them. The whole variable domain, remainder taken from reference TRBV19 and TRBJ2-7, is DGGITQSPKYLFRKEGQNVTLSCEQNLNHDAMYWYRQDPGQGLRLIYYSQIVNDFQKGDIAEGYSVSREKKESFPLTVTSAQKNPTAFYLCASSIAGTYEQYFGPGTRLTVT.

As DNA, the CDR3 is TGTGCCACCAAAGCCAACAGCATCTATGGCTACACCTTC. It yields the protein CATKANSIYGYTF. V is TRBV2 and J is TRBJ1-2; D remains ambiguous. Germline V gives CDR1 SNHLY, CDR2 FYNNEI. The length of the CDR3 is 13 residues. Trimming cost V 10 bases and J 4 bases, with 16 bases left between them.

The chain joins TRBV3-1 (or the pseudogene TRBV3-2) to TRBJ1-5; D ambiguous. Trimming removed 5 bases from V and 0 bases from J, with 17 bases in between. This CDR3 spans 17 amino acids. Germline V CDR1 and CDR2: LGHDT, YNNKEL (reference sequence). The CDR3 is CASSNRRTDYSNQPQHF. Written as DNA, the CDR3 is TGTGCCAGCAGCAACCGAAGGACCGATTATAGCAATCAGCCCCAGCATTTT.

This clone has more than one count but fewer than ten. CDR3 amino acids: CASSLTTGIGYGYTF. The CDR3 DNA follows: TGTGCCAGCAGCTTGACCACCGGGATTGGCTATGGCTACACCTTC. The chain recombines TRBV7-2 with TRBJ1-2; no definite D call. There are 15 residues in the CDR3. Germline assignment: CDR1 SGHTA and CDR2 FQGNSA. V lost 3 bases and J lost 4, with 15 bases in between.

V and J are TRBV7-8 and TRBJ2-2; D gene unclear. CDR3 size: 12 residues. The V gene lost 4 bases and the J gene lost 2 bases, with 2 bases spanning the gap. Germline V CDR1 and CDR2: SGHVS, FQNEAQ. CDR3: CASSSNTGELFF. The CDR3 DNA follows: TGTGCCAGCAGCTCAAACACCGGGGAGCTGTTTTTT.

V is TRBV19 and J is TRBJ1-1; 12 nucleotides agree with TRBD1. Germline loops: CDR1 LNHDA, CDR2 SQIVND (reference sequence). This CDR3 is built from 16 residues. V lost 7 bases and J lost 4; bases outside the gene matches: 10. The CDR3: CASTSGTGGAGTEAFF. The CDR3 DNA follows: TGTGCCAGTACCAGCGGGACAGGGGGCGCGGGCACTGAAGCTTTCTTT.

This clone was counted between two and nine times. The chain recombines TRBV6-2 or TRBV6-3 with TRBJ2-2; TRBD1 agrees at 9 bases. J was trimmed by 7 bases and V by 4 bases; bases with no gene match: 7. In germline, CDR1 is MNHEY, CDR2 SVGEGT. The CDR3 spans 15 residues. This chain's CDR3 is CASSSGTGSGGELFF. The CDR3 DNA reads TGTGCCAGCAGTTCCGGGACAGGGTCAGGCGGGGAGCTGTTTTTT.

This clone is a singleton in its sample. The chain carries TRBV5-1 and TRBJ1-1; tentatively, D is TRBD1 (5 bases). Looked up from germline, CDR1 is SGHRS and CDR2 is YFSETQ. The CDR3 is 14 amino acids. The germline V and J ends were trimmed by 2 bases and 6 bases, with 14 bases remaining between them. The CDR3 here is CASSFDSRSPEAFF. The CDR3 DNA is TGCGCCAGCAGCTTCGACAGTCGGAGTCCTGAAGCTTTCTTT.